This T cell receptor (beta chain) was documented in a study of human T cells and chemical hapten exposure. This clonotype was recorded many times. What it recognizes is unknown. Study-level findings and limits: The number of TCRs over 1 in 1000 frequency stayed unchanged after DPC.

The junction had 4 bases not matched to a gene; V was cut back by 2 bases and J by 3 bases. The CDR3 sequence is 16 residues long. Time point described: healthy volunteer bleed at 6 weeks. The template was total RNA from unfractionated whole blood. Each cDNA molecule in the library carried unique molecular identifiers. One entry per CDR3 protein, called by TCRdb with MiXCR from the RACE reads. The sample consists of approximately 34,000 distinct CDR3 sequences, 5.5% of them appearing once. This chain joins TRBV12-3 or TRBV12-4 and TRBJ1-4; 9 bases fit TRBD1. The receptor was derived from a human donor in good health. Some clones in this sample may be carry-over from other donors' samples. What was sequenced was whole blood. The CDR3 loop reads CASSLRGQGANEKLFF. In nucleotides, the CDR3 is TGTGCCAGCAGTTTACGGGGACAGGGAGCTAATGAAAAACTGTTTTTT.